The 17 T cell receptor beta chains below all came from one sample that was sequenced in a study of blood T cells in healthy people across ages. Using a J-beta primer mix together with a sample-barcoded 5' primer, a second PCR was run for roughly 6 to 11 cycles. TCRdb ran MiXCR on the 5' RACE reads and lists one entry per CDR3 protein. The sample lists 450,000 to 650,000 distinct CDR3 sequences, approximately 25% occurring once. Another study also made use of these data, one on T cells of mothers and their children.

Sequenced input: blood. The receptors were sampled from a boy aged 10-17 years in good health.

This clonotype was seen repeatedly, ten times or more. The chain recombines TRBV10-3 with TRBJ1-2; D possibly corresponds to TRBD1 (6 bases). CDR1 is ENHRY, CDR2 SYGVKD, per germline. Between the trimmed V and J ends, which lost 8 bases and 8 bases, there was a span of 24 bases. The CDR3 totals 15 residues. The CDR3 DNA reads TGTGCCATCTCCCAAAACACGGGGGCCCTAACAGGCTACACCTTC. This encodes CAISQNTGALTGYTF.

The J gene is TRBJ2-1, the V gene TRBV29-1; 9 bases match TRBD1. V dropped 6 bases and J dropped 8; count of bases not matched to a gene: 2. This CDR3 is built from 11 residues. The germline CDR1 and CDR2 sequences are SQVTM and ANQGSEA. The CDR3 loop reads CSVDRGYEQFF. The CDR3 DNA follows: TGCAGCGTGGACAGGGGATATGAGCAGTTCTTC.

This clonotype appeared a few times. The chain uses TRBV20-1 and TRBJ2-5, with 12 bases fitting TRBD2. The J call may be faulty, since TRBJ2-1 better matches the DNA end. Germline assignment: CDR1 DFQATT and CDR2 SNEGSKA (reference sequence). The CDR3 is made up of 18 amino acids. As DNA, the CDR3 is TGCAGTGCTAGAGATGACAGGACTAGCGGGACCTGGGGCAATGAGCAGTTCTTC. This encodes CSARDDRTSGTWGNEQFF.

The chain is built from TRBV27 and TRBJ2-5; a weak D match, TRBD1 (6 bases). The J call could be wrong; TRBJ2-7 is a better fit for the DNA end. The CDR3 is 15 residues long. The germline V gene encodes CDR1 MNHEY and CDR2 SMNVEV (reference sequence). CDR3 sequence (DNA): TGTGCCAGCAGTTTATCGGGCAAGGGGGTCCACGAGCAGTACTTC. Its protein is CASSLSGKGVHEQYF.

V and J are TRBV12-3 or TRBV12-4 and TRBJ1-4, with D possibly matching TRBD1 (5 bases). Trimming removed 3 bases at V and 4 bases at J, with 9 bases between. This CDR3 comprises 14 residues. The CDR3 sequence is CASSFGTFNEKLFF. The CDR3, as DNA: TGTGCCAGCAGTTTCGGGACCTTTAATGAAAAACTGTTTTTT.

This clonotype was seen more than once but under ten times. The chain links TRBV7-9 to TRBJ2-5; 7 bases agree with TRBD1. The CDR3 length is 15 residues. The J segment lost 4 bases and the V segment lost 3 bases, leaving 8 bases of the junction unmatched. Germline loops: CDR1 SEHNR, CDR2 FQNEAQ (reference sequence). The CDR3 sequence is CASSLADRSRETQYF. CDR3 nucleotides: TGTGCCAGCAGCTTGGCGGACAGGTCAAGAGAGACCCAGTACTTC.

This clonotype has only a few counts. The chain recombines TRBV6-5 with TRBJ2-2, with D uncertain. CDR3 length: 13 residues. Germline CDR1 and CDR2: MNHEY and SVGAGI. The ends were cut back, 6 bases at V and 1 base at J, with 6 bases in the middle. Written as DNA, the CDR3 is TGTGCCAGCAGAGCCAAGAACACCGGGGAGCTGTTTTTT. It translates to CASRAKNTGELFF.

This clonotype has a handful of counts. This clone may be a read error of a much larger clone one base away. The chain links TRBV7-9 to TRBJ1-2, with D unclear. Per the germline V gene, CDR1 is SEHNR and CDR2 is FQNEAQ (reference sequence). CDR3 length equals 14 residues. In nucleotides, the CDR3 is TGTGCCAGCCGCTTAGAGGAACCTCTCTATGGCTACACCTTC. It is translated as CASRLEEPLYGYTF.

The V call is TRBV5-4, the J call TRBJ1-1; D remains ambiguous. Germline CDR1 and CDR2: SGHNT and YYREEE (reference sequence). The length of the CDR3 is 14 residues. V was shortened by 4 bases and J by 0 bases, with 10 bases between the two germline ends. The CDR3 region is CASSPGLLNTEAFF. CDR3 coding DNA: TGTGCCAGCAGCCCTGGGCTGCTGAACACTGAAGCTTTCTTT. The variable domain in full, with the rest retrieved from reference TRBV5-4 and TRBJ1-1, is ETGVTQSPTHLIKTRGQQVTLRCSSQSGHNTVSWYQQALGQGPQFIFQYYREEENGRGNFPPRFSGLQFPNYSSELNVNALELDDSALYLCASSPGLLNTEAFFGQGTRLTVV.

This clonotype has a handful of counts. The chain employs TRBV27 and TRBJ2-7; 7 nucleotides line up with TRBD2. The V gene end was trimmed by 5 bases and the J gene end by 0 bases; junction bases not matched to a gene: 10. Germline CDR1 reads MNHEY; CDR2 reads SMNVEV (reference sequence). The CDR3 is 16 amino acids. The CDR3 is CASSRSLARSSYEQYF. CDR3 sequence (DNA): TGTGCCAGCAGTAGGTCACTAGCGAGGAGCTCCTACGAGCAGTACTTC.

This rearrangement joins TRBV28 to TRBJ2-5; a weak D match, TRBD2 (6 bases). The last part of the DNA fits TRBJ2-7 better; the J call may be wrong. Per the germline V gene, CDR1 is MDHEN and CDR2 is SYDVKM. CDR3 size: 15 residues. CDR3 bases: TGTGCCAGCAGTTTATCGCCCGGGAGAGACTACGAGCAGTACTTC. Its protein is CASSLSPGRDYEQYF.

In its sample, this clonotype was seen a few times. The chain has TRBV7-9 and TRBJ2-3; possible D gene TRBD1, 5 bases. This CDR3 contains 15 residues. Germline CDR1 SEHNR, CDR2 FQNEAQ (reference sequence). The V and J ends lost 1 base and 6 bases respectively, with 14 bases between them. The CDR3 sequence is CASSLGSSKGDTQYF. The DNA for the CDR3 is TGTGCCAGCAGCTTAGGAAGCTCGAAGGGGGATACGCAGTATTTT.

This clonotype came up a few times. In DNA, the CDR3 is TGTGCCAGTAGTATAGGAGCGAATAACTATGGCTACACCTTC. Protein product: CASSIGANNYGYTF. This rearrangement joins TRBV19 to TRBJ1-2; D is uncertain. Trimming stripped 1 base from V and 1 base from J, with 7 bases between. The germline V gene encodes CDR1 LNHDA and CDR2 SQIVND (reference sequence). The CDR3 consists of 14 residues.

The V and J genes are TRBV4-1 and TRBJ2-1; possibly TRBD2 for D (5 bases). The length of the CDR3 is 15 residues. The ends were cut back, 1 base at V and 9 bases at J, with 16 bases in the middle. Germline V gene data show CDR1 as MGHRA and CDR2 as YSYEKL. The CDR3 DNA is TGCGCCAGCAGCCAAGGTGGTAATAGCGTTGGTGAGCAGTTCTTC. Protein sequence: CASSQGGNSVGEQFF.

There are a few counts of this clonotype. The chain recombines TRBV28 with TRBJ2-7; D tentatively reads TRBD1 or TRBD2 (5 bases each). The CDR3 runs 12 residues. Trimming removed 6 bases at V and 12 bases at J, with 18 bases between. The germline V gene has CDR1 MDHEN and CDR2 SYDVKM. The chain's CDR3 is CASSWDQGGGYF. DNA of the CDR3: TGTGCCAGCAGCTGGGACCAGGGCGGCGGGTACTTC. Full variable domain (rest looked up from reference TRBV28 and TRBJ2-7): DVKVTQSSRYLVKRTGEKVFLECVQDMDHENMFWYRQDPGLGLRLIYFSYDVKMKEKGDIPEGYSVSREKKERFSLILESASTNQTSMYLCASSWDQGGGYFGPGTRLTVT.

This clonotype was counted a few times. J is TRBJ2-7 and V is TRBV9; D remains unclear. V was trimmed by 3 bases and J by 2 bases, leaving 9 bases between them. Looked up from germline, CDR1 is SGDLS and CDR2 is YYNGEE. The CDR3 has 13 residues. The CDR3 DNA sequence: TGTGCCAGCAGCGGGGGTACCGCCTACGAGCAGTACTTC. Protein sequence: CASSGGTAYEQYF.

This clonotype was found a few times. The CDR3 DNA reads TGCAGCATTCGGGAGGAACTTCATGGCTACACCTTC. Its protein is CSIREELHGYTF. The rearrangement joins TRBV29-1 to TRBJ1-2; D unclear. The CDR3 contains 12 residues. V was shortened by 8 bases and J by 6 bases, with 16 bases between the two germline ends. Germline-derived CDR1 and CDR2 are SQVTM and ANQGSEA.